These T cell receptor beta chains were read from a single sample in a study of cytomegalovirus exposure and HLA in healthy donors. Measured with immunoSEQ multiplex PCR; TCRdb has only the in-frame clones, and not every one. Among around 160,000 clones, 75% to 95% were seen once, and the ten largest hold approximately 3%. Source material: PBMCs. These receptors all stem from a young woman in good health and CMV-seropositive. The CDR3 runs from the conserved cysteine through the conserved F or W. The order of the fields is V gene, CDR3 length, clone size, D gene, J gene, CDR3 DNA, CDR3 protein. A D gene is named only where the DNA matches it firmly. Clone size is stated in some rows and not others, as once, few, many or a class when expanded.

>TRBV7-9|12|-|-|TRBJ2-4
TGTGCCAGCAGCTCAGGCAAAAACATTCAGTACTTC
CASSSGKNIQYF
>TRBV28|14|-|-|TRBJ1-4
TGTGCCAGCAGGGGAACAGGGCGTACTGAAAAACTGTTTTTT
CASRGTGRTEKLFF
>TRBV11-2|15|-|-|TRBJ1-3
TGTGCCAGCAGCTTAAGGTCAGGCTCTGGAAACACCATATATTTT
CASSLRSGSGNTIYF
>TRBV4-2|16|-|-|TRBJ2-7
TGTGCCAGCAGCCAAACGACAGGACAGCGCTTCTACGAGCAGTACTTC
CASSQTTGQRFYEQYF
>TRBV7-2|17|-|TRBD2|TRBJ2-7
TGTGCCAGCAGCCCTAGGCGGCGACTAGCGGGGGACTACGAGCAGTACTTC
CASSPRRRLAGDYEQYF
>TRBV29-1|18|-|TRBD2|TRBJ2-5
TGCAGCGTCATACCCCTTCGACTCCTGACTAGCGATCAAGAGACCCAGTACTTC
CSVIPLRLLTSDQETQYF
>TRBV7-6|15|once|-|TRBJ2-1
TGTGCCAGCAGCGTGACTAGTCGATCCTACAATGAGCAGTTCTTC
CASSVTSRSYNEQFF
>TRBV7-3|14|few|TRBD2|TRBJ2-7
TGTGCCAGCAGCGCAGTGGGCGGGAGTAACGAGCAGTACTTC
CASSAVGGSNEQYF
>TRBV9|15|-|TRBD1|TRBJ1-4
TGTGCCAGCAGCGCCCTAACAGGGGGGAATGAAAAACTGTTTTTT
CASSALTGGNEKLFF
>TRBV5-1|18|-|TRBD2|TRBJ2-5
TGCGCCAGCAGCTTGGCTCCTCGGACTAGCGGGAGAGGCGAGACCCAGTACTTC
CASSLAPRTSGRGETQYF
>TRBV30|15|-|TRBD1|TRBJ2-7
TGTGCCTGGAGTGTATGGGGCAGGGGGTCTGACGAGCAGTACTTC
CAWSVWGRGSDEQYF
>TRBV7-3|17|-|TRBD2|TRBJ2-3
TGTGCCAGCAGCTCCACCGGACTAGCGGGTCCCGCAGATACGCAGTATTTT
CASSSTGLAGPADTQYF
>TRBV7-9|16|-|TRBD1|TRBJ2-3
TGTGCCAGCAGCCACGCCGGGCTAGGGGGCAAGTATACGCAGTATTTT
CASSHAGLGGKYTQYF
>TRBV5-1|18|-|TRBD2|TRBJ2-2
TGCGCCAGCAGCTCTTCCCCGGGGGGGGGATTGAACACCGGGGAGCTGTTTTTT
CASSSSPGGGLNTGELFF
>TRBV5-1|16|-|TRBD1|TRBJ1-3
TGCGCCAGCAGCCCGGGACAGGGCTCTTATGGAAACACCATATATTTT
CASSPGQGSYGNTIYF
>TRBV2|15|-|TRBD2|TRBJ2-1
TGTGCCAGCACCTCTAGCGGGGGGACCTACAATGAGCAGTTCTTC
CASTSSGGTYNEQFF
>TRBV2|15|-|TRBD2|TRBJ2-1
TGTGCCAGCAGTGAAAGGTCTAGCGGGAGCGGTGAGCAGTTCTTC
CASSERSSGSGEQFF
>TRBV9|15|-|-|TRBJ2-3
TGTGCCAGCAGCGTAGTCGACGGGAGAGGAGATACGCAGTATTTT
CASSVVDGRGDTQYF
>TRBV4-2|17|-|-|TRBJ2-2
TGTGCCAGCAGCCAAAAAGGACAGTCGGCGAACACCGGGGAGCTGTTTTTT
CASSQKGQSANTGELFF